This T cell receptor beta chain was sequenced for a study of blood T cell repertoires in COVID-19. Study-level background: Collection of acute and convalescent COVID-19 samples took place in the United States, Italy and Spain.

Clones were sequenced by immunoSEQ multiplex PCR, and TCRdb holds only the in-frame ones, with some missing. The sample holds fewer than 100,000 clones, about nine tenths seen once. CDR3 length: 14 residues. Trimming removed 4 bases from V and 3 bases from J; junction bases left unmatched: 6. CDR1 is SGDLS, CDR2 YYNGEE, per germline. Sequenced input: peripheral blood. The chain couples TRBV9 to TRBJ1-2, with 7 nucleotides matching TRBD1. The source of this sequence is a woman at least 80 years old with acute or convalescent COVID-19. CDR3 nucleotides: TGTGCCAGCAGCAACCGACAGGGCGACTATGGCTACACCTTC. Its translation is CASSNRQGDYGYTF.